The clone carrying this T cell receptor (beta chain) has a handful of counts. The sample is drawn from a study of T cells in Graves' hyperthyroidism and ophthalmopathy. The germline gives CDR1 SQVTM, CDR2 ANQGSEA. The CDR3 runs 16 residues. With V trimmed by 0 bases and J by 3 bases, 8 bases remained unmatched. Amplification yielded TCR beta CDR3 regions, with RNA transcripts as the source. Researchers ran a first-round RT-PCR on the TCR CDR3 using the HTBI primer set. TCRdb re-derived calls from the multiplex PCR reads in MiXCR, one entry per CDR3 protein. The table records more than 500,000 distinct CDR3 sequences, around 15% of them present only once.

The source of this sequence is a woman aged 40 to 50 with Graves' hyperthyroidism. The chain joins TRBV29-1 to TRBJ2-1; 7 bases align to TRBD2. Sequencing used blood. The CDR3 sequence: CSVEDAGLFGYNEQFF. Written as DNA, the CDR3 is TGCAGCGTTGAAGATGCGGGACTATTTGGCTACAATGAGCAGTTCTTC.